Described below is a single T cell receptor beta chain sequence and its context. Antigen: not known. The junction departs from the called germline gene at one end, perhaps through a read error. The data were obtained in a study of shared clonotypes between healthy human individuals. Study information: CD4 naive and memory got three plates each, CD8 naive two, CD8 memory one.

Libraries were prepared by immunoSEQ multiplex PCR; TCRdb keeps only in-frame clonotypes and omits some of them. The sample includes 2 million to 2.5 million clones, 93% of them seen just once. Study-level points and caveats: Relative to their counterparts shared across all four donors, non-shared clonotypes exhibited diminished generation probabilities. Despite large depth, sorted-subset datasets appeared incompletely sequenced.

There were no recent acute infections or vaccinations among the donors, who were healthy HIV-negative adults. From germline, CDR1 is SGHAT and CDR2 FQNNGV. This CDR3 is built from 15 residues. The receptor comes from a man between 18 and 35 years old in good health. Some clones in this sample may be carry-over from other donors' samples. The sequenced material came from naive CD4+ T cells from PBMCs. Regarding subset: CD45RA+ positively selected. V usage is TRBV11-2 and J usage is TRBJ2-3; D is undetermined. The CDR3 nucleotides read TGTGCCAGCAGATTAGTCCCCCTTTTCCGTGATACGCAGTATTTT. It translates to CASRLVPLFRDTQYF.